This T cell receptor (beta chain) is drawn from a study of T cell responses to AZD1222 COVID-19 vaccine. Across the study: Second doses that came at about 4 or about 12 weeks were put together.

General observations from the study: Clonal diversity may have been underestimated, and the donors were mostly white British, with more females than males. Baseline seropositives among AZD1222 recipients totaled only six or seven. Sampling that yielded the repertoires occurred only after the peak T cell response.

Remarks on this clone: Antigen: not known.

From germline, CDR1 is LGHNA and CDR2 YNFKEQ. CDR3 length: 13 amino acids. Trimming removed 1 base from V and 10 bases from J, with 13 bases in between. Clones were read by immunoSEQ multiplex PCR, and TCRdb kept only the in-frame ones, dropping some. Of tens of thousands of clones detected, more than 75% appear once; the ten largest clones hold approximately 4.5%. The chain joins TRBV4-2 to TRBJ1-1; maybe TRBD1 (5 bases). Sequencing used peripheral blood, obtained on day 0 of AZD1222 vaccination. The TCR originated in an adult in good health. The CDR3 sequence: CASSQVGAIRAFF. The CDR3, as DNA: TGTGCCAGCAGCCAAGTAGGGGCCATTAGAGCTTTCTTT.